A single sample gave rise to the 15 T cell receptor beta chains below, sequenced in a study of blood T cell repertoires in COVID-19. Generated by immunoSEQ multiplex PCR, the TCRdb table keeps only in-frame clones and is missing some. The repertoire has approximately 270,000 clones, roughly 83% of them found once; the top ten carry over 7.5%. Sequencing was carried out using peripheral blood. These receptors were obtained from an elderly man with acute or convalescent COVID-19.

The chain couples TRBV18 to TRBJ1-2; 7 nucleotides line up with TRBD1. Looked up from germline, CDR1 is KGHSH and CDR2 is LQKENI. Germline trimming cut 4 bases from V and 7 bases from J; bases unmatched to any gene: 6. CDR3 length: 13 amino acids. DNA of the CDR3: TGTGCCAGCTCACTCGACAGGGATGGTGGCTACACCTTC. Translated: CASSLDRDGGYTF.

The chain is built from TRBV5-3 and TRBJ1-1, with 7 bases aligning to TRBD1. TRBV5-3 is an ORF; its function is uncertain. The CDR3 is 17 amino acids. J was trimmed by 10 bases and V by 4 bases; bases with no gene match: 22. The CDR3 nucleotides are TGTGCCAGAAGCCGACGACAGGGTCTCCCTCCTCTCTTGAGAGCTTTCTTT. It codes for CARSRRQGLPPLLRAFF.

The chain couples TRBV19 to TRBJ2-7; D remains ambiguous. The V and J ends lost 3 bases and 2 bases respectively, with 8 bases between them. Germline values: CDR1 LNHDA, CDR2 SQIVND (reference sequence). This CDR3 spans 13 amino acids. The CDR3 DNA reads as TGTGCCAGTAGTATGTCCGGTACCTACGAGCAGTACTTC. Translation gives CASSMSGTYEQYF. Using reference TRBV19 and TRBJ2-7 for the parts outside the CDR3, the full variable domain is DGGITQSPKYLFRKEGQNVTLSCEQNLNHDAMYWYRQDPGQGLRLIYYSQIVNDFQKGDIAEGYSVSREKKESFPLTVTSAQKNPTAFYLCASSMSGTYEQYFGPGTRLTVT.

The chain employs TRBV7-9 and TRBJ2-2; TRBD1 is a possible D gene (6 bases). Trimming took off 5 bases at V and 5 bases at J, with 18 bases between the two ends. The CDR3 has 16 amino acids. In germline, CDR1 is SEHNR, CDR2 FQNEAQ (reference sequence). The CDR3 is CASSPSGRGKTGELFF. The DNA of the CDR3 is TGTGCCAGCAGCCCCAGTGGCAGGGGAAAAACCGGGGAGCTGTTTTTT.

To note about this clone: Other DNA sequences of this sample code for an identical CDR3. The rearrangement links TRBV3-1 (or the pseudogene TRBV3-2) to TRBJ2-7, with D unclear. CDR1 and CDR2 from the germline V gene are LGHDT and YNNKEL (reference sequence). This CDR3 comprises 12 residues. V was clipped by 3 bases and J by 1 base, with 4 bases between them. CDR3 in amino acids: CASSQSSYEQYF. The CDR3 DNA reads TGTGCCAGCAGCCAGTCGTCCTACGAGCAGTACTTC.

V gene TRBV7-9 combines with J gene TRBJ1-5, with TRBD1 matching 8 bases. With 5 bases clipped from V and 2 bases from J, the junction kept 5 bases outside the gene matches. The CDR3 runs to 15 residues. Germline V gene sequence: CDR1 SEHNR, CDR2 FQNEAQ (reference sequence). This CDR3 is CASSALTGGNQPQHF. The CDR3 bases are TGTGCCAGCAGCGCCTTGACAGGGGGCAATCAGCCCCAGCATTTT.

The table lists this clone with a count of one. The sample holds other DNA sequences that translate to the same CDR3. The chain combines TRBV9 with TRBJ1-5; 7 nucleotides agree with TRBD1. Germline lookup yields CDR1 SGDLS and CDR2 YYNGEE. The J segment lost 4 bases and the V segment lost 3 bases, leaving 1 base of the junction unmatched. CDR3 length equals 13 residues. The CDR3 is CASSATGNQPQHF. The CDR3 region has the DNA TGTGCCAGCAGCGCGACAGGGAATCAGCCCCAGCATTTT.

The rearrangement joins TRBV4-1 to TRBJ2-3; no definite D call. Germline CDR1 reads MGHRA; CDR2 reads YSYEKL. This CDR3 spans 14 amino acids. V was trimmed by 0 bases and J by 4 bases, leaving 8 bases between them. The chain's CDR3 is CASSQDDSADTQYF. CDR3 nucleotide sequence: TGCGCCAGCAGCCAAGACGACTCCGCAGATACGCAGTATTTT.

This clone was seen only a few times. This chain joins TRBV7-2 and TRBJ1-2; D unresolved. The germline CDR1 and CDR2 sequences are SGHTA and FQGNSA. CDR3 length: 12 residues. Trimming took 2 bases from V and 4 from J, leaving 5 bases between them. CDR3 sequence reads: CASSLPSYGYTF. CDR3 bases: TGTGCCAGCAGCTTACCCTCCTATGGCTACACCTTC.

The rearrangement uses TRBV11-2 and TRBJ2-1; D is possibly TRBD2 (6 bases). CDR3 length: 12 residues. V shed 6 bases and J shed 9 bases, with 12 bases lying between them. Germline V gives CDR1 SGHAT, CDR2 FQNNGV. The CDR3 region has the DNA TGTGCCAGCAGTCCGGTGGGGGGTGAGCAGTTCTTC. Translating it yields CASSPVGGEQFF.

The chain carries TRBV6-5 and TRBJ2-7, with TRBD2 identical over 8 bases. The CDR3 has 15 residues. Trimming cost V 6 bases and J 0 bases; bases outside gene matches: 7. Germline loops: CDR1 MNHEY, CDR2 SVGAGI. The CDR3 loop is CASRRYSGASYEQYF. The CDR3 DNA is TGTGCCAGCAGACGATATAGCGGGGCCTCCTACGAGCAGTACTTC.

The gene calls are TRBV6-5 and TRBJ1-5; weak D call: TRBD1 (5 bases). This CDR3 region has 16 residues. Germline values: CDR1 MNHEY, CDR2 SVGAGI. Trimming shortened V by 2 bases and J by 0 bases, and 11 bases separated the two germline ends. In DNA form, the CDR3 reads TGTGCCAGCAGTTACCCCGGGACTGATAGCAATCAGCCCCAGCATTTT. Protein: CASSYPGTDSNQPQHF.

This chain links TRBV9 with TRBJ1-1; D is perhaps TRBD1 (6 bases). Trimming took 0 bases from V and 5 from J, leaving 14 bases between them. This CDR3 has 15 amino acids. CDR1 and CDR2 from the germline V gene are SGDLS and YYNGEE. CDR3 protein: CASSVDRGARTEAFF. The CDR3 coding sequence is TGTGCCAGCAGCGTAGACCGGGGGGCGCGGACTGAAGCTTTCTTT.

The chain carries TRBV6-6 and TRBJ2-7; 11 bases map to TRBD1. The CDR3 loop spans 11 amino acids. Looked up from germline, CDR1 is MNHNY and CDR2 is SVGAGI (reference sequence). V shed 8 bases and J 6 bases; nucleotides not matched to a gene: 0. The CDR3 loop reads CASGTGGEQYF. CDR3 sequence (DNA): TGTGCCAGCGGGACAGGGGGCGAGCAGTACTTC.

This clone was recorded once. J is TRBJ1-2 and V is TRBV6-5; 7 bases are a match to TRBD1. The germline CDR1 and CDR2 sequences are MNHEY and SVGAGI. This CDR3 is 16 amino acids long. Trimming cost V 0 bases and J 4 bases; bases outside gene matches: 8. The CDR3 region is CASSYSGQAAFYGYTF. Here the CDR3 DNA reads TGTGCCAGCAGTTACTCCGGACAGGCAGCGTTCTATGGCTACACCTTC.